This T cell receptor beta chain is drawn from a study of shared clonotypes between healthy human individuals. Only CD45RO-negative cells positively selected for CCR7 counted as naive CD8 cells, so terminally differentiated effector memory CD45RA+ cells were excluded. Germline assignment: CDR1 SGHAT and CDR2 FQNNGV. Trimming cost V 4 bases and J 7 bases; bases outside gene matches: 5. CDR3 length: 15 amino acids. Libraries were prepared by immunoSEQ multiplex PCR; TCRdb keeps only in-frame clonotypes and omits some of them. This table has nearly 600,000 clones, around 95% appearing once. The clonotype originates from a woman aged 25-40 years in good health. Specimen: naive CD8+ T cells sorted from blood. The chain is built from TRBV11-2 and TRBJ2-2, with TRBD2 matching 11 bases. CDR3 DNA: TGTGCCAGCAGCTCACTAGCGGGAGTAGTCGGGGAGCTGTTTTTT. Its translation: CASSSLAGVVGELFF.